This TCR beta chain comes out of a study of vaccination and CD4 T cells after COVID-19. Study as a whole: Each post-COVID sample was drawn after diagnosis, and the median interval was around 100 days (range 35 to 161).

The study sequenced cultured CD4+ T cell DNA using the Oncomine TCR Beta short-read assay. TCRdb ran MiXCR on the PCR reads and lists one entry per CDR3 protein. Of 15,000 or so distinct CDR3 sequences listed, around 50% are singletons. To note about this clonotype: The antigen remains unidentified.

Time point described: late sampling 161 to 241 days after vaccination in three convalescent patients. Treatment specified: roughly ten-day PBMC culture with coronavirus spike peptide pools or control peptides (ViraFEST assay). From germline, CDR1 is SGHNT and CDR2 YENEEA. CDR3 length: 12 residues. Trimming left V 6 bases short and J 7 bases short, with 9 bases between. Specimen: CD4+ T cells from blood, cultured in vitro, collected about 7 months after SARS-CoV-2 vaccination. This TCR came from a human donor who had recovered from COVID-19. The V gene is TRBV11-3, the J gene TRBJ2-2, with D hard to call. Here the CDR3 reads CASRPPGGELFF. CDR3 DNA sequence: TGTGCCAGCAGACCCCCGGGCGGGGAGCTGTTTTTT.